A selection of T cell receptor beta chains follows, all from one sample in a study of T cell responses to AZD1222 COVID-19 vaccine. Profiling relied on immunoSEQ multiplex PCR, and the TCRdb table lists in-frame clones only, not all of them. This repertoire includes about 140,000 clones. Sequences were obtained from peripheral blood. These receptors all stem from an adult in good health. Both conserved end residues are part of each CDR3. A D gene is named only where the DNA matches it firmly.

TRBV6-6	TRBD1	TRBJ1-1	CASSSDRGYTEAFF	TGTGCCAGCTCGTCCGACAGGGGGTACACTGAAGCTTTCTTT
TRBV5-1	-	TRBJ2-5	CASSFHGQQETQYF	TGCGCCAGCAGCTTCCACGGGCAGCAAGAGACCCAGTACTTC
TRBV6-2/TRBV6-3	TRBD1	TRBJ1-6	CASSYVGQVFNSPLHF	TGTGCCAGCAGTTACGTGGGACAGGTCTTTAATTCACCCCTCCACTTT
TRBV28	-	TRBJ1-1	CASSLHRRNTEAFF	TGTGCCAGCAGTTTGCACCGCAGGAACACTGAAGCTTTCTTT
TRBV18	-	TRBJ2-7	CASSGVAAPEQYF	TGTGCCAGCTCAGGGGTAGCGGCCCCCGAGCAGTACTTC
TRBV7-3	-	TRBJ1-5	CASSLNRDQPQHF	TGTGCCAGCAGCTTAAACAGGGATCAGCCCCAGCATTTT
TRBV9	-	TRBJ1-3	CASSVKTAASGNTIYF	TGTGCCAGCAGCGTAAAAACGGCAGCCTCTGGAAACACCATATATTTT
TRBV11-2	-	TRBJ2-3	CASSFSGLSTDTQYF	TGTGCCAGCAGCTTTAGCGGTCTCAGCACAGATACGCAGTATTTT
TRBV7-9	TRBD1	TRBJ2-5	CASSLGDRGGETQYF	TGTGCCAGCAGCTTAGGAGACAGGGGAGGAGAGACCCAGTACTTC
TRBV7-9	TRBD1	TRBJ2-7	CASSPPQGQRGSYEQYF	TGTGCCAGCAGCCCGCCGCAGGGACAGAGGGGATCCTACGAGCAGTACTTC
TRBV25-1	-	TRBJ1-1	CASSEPLASEWEAFF	TGTGCCAGCAGTGAACCGTTGGCCTCTGAGTGGGAAGCTTTCTTT
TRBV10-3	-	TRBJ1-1	CAISETEGRLNTEAFF	TGTGCCATCAGTGAGACCGAGGGCCGGTTGAACACTGAAGCTTTCTTT
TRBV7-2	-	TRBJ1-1	CASSPWRGTEAFF	TGTGCCAGCAGCCCCTGGCGGGGAACTGAAGCTTTCTTT
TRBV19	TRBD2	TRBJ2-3	CASASGRPVDTQYF	TGTGCCAGTGCTAGCGGGAGGCCTGTAGATACGCAGTATTTT
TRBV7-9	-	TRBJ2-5	CASSPPDQGWETQYF	TGTGCCAGCAGCCCCCCGGACCAGGGTTGGGAGACCCAGTACTTC
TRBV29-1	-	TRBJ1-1	CSVEGTEGPLRQGAFF	TGCAGCGTTGAAGGGACAGAGGGGCCCTTGAGGCAAGGAGCTTTCTTT
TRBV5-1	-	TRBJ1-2	CASRSPTGNYGYTF	TGCGCCAGCAGATCTCCGACAGGAAACTATGGCTACACCTTC
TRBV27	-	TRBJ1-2	CASSLARGIYGYTF	TGTGCCAGCAGTTTAGCTAGAGGGATTTATGGCTACACCTTC
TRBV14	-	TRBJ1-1	CASSSRLMNTEAFF	TGTGCCAGCAGCAGTCGCCTAATGAACACTGAAGCTTTCTTT
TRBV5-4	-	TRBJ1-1	CASSLRQGNINTEAFF	TGTGCCAGCAGCTTGCGGCAGGGTAATATTAACACTGAAGCTTTCTTT